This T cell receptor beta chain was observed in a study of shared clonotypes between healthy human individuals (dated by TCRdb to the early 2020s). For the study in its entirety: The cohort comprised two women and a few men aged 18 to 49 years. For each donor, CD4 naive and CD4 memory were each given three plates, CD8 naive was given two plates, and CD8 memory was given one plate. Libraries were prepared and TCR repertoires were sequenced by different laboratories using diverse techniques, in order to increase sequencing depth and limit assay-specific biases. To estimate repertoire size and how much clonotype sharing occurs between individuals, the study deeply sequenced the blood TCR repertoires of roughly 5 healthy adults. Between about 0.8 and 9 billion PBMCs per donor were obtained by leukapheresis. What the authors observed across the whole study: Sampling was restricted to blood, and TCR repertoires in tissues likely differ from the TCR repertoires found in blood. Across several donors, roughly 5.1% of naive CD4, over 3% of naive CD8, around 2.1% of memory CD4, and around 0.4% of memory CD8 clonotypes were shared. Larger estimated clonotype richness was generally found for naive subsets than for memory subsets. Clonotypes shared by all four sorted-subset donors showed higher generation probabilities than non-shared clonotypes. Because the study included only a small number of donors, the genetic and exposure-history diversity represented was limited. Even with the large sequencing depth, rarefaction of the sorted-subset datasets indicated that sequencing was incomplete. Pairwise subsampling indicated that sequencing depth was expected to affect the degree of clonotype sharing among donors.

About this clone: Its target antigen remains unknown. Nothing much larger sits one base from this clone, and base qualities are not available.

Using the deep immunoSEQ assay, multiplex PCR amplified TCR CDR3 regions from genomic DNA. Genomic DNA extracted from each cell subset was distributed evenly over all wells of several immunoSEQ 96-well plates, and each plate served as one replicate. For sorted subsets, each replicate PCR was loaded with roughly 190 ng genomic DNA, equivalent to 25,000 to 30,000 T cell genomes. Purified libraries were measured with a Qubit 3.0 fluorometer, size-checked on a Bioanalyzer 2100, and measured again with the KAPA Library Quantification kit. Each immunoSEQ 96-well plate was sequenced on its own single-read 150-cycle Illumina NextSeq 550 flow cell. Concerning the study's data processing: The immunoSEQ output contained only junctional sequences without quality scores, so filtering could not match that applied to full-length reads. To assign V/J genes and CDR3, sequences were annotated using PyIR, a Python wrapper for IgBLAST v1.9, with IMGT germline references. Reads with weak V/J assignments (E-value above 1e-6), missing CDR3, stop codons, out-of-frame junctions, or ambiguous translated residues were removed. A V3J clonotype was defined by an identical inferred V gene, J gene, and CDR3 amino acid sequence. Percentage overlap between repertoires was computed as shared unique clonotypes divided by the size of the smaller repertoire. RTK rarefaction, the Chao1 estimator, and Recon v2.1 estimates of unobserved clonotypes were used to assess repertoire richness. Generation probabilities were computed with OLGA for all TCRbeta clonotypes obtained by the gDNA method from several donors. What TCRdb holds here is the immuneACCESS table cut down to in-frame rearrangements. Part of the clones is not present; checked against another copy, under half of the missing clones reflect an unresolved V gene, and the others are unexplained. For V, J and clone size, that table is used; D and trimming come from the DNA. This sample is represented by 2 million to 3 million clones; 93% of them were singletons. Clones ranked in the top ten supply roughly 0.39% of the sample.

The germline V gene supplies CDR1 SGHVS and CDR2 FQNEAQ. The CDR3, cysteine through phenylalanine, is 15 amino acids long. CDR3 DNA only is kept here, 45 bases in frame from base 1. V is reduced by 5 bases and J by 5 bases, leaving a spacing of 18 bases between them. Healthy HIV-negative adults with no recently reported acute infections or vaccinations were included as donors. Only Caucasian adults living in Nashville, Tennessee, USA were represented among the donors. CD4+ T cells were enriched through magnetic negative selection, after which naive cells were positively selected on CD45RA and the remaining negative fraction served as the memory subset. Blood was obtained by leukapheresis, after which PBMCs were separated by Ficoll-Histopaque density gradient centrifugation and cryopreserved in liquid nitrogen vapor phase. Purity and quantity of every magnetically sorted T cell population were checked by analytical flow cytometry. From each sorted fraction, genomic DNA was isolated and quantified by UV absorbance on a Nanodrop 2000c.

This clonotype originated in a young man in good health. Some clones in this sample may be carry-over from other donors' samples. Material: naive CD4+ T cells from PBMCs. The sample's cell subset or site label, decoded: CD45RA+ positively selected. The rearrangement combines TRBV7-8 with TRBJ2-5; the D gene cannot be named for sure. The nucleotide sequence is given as TGTGCCAGCAGCCCAGACGGAGCCAGAAGCGAGACCCAGTACTTC. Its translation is CASSPDGARSETQYF.